This T cell receptor beta chain is from a study of T cells in Graves' hyperthyroidism and ophthalmopathy (dated by TCRdb to the late 2010s). General notes on the study: Peripheral blood samples were taken at the time of initial diagnosis, prior to any treatment. A discovery cohort of roughly 96 patients, 43 with Graves' ophthalmopathy and 55 to 60 with stable Graves' hyperthyroidism, was used to find distinguishing TCR V-J signatures. Prospective prediction of ophthalmopathy was tested in an independent validation cohort consisting of about 20 hyperthyroidism patients and some 16 patients who later progressed to ophthalmopathy. The 90 to 100 discovery patients were randomly divided into training and test sets at a 7:3 ratio. The study also compared thyroid tissue and blood T-cell repertoires from several Graves' hyperthyroidism patients. After sampling, hyperthyroidism patients received methimazole starting at 30 mg daily, and ophthalmopathy patients received high-dose intravenous methylprednisolone. TCR Vbeta CDR3 sequencing of roughly 140 peripheral blood samples (under 45 ophthalmopathy, roughly 72 hyperthyroidism and about 17 progressor patients) is reported in the paper.

CDR1 and CDR2 (SGHNT, YENEEA) derive from the germline V gene. The CDR3, from cysteine to phenylalanine, totals 16 residues. Solely the CDR3 DNA is kept, with 48 bases framed from the first base. The trim is 4 bases for V and 5 bases for J, with a gap of 17 bases between the germline ends. This clonotype was observed a handful of times. This clone's antigen is unknown. No much larger clonotype is one base removed from it; base qualities were not supplied. On the study overall, not on this receptor specifically: Ophthalmopathy was separated from stable hyperthyroidism by a 13 V-J signature model, with approximately 85% sensitivity and about 84% specificity obtained in cross-validation and 80%/75% obtained in testing. Most expanded thyroid clonotypes (frequency above 0.001) were also found in blood, which suggests that blood repertoires may mirror thyroid immune responses. In validation, the model predicted progression to ophthalmopathy with roughly 66% sensitivity and less than 80% specificity, a median of 6.5 months before onset. Sample size was not statistically predetermined, and investigators were not blinded to group allocation.

In the ophthalmopathy patients, disease was moderately to severely active, with a Clinical Activity Score of 3 or more, a NOSPECS grade of 4 or more, and a duration of less than 3 months. Patients with uncontrolled infections, other autoimmune diseases, pregnancy or lactation were excluded. Diagnoses relied on clinical symptoms, serum thyroxine and TRAb, thyroid ultrasound and orbital computed tomography. PBMCs were separated from approximately 10 ml of fresh peripheral blood using Ficoll-Paque density gradient centrifugation. Total RNA was extracted with Trizol reagent, and quality was checked on an Agilent 2100 Bioanalyzer. Amplification of TCR beta CDR3 regions was carried out from RNA transcripts. The first round of RT-PCR for the TCR CDR3 was performed with the HTBI primer set and the Qiagen OneStep RT-PCR kit. Libraries were constructed in a second round of multiplex PCR, after which size selection and purification were carried out. The libraries were sequenced on an Illumina HiSeq2000 using paired-end 100 bp reads. Under the source paper's analysis protocol: SOAPnuke was used to process the raw data, removing reads that contained adapters or uncalled bases, had a mean Phred below 15, or lacked an exact match to the constant primer or identifier. High-quality paired reads were merged with COPE v1.2.5, and unique nucleotide sequences were defined as clonotypes. MiTCR v1.1 was used to align clonotypes to the IMGT TRBV, TRBD and TRBJ reference segments. The analysis included only V-J combinations with a frequency above 0.0001, which together covered around 99% of the repertoires. The TCS score was defined as the ratio of F50 (clonal expansion) to E x V (chaos), calculated using BLOSUM62-based TCRdist between CDR3 peptides within each V-J. Welch's t-statistics and random forest reduced around 520 V-J features to some 14, which were used in a naive Bayes classifier (R e1071). Thyroid-blood repertoire similarity was quantified with the Morisita-Horn index. Using fastp at Q25 and MiXCR, TCRdb reprocessed the public reads and kept productive beta chains. Here each entry gathers all rows of one CDR3 protein and keeps the most common genes and DNA. For this entry, the V and J calls and clone size follow TCRdb and not the study's own pipeline. In this sample the table shows approximately 610,000 distinct CDR3 sequences, roughly 15% of which occur a single time. The ten top clones hold 4.3% of the sample.

Material: blood. The rearranged chain carries TRBV11-3 and TRBJ2-2, and possibly TRBD2, on 6 matching bases. This receptor was taken from a woman aged 35 to 49 with Graves' ophthalmopathy. The nucleotide sequence reads TGTGCCAGCAGCTCCCGGAGCCGCGCGGGAACCGGGGAGCTGTTTTTT. Translation gives CASSSRSRAGTGELFF.